This TCR beta chain was sequenced during a study of blood T cells in healthy people across ages. Germline V gives CDR1 SGHVS, CDR2 FNYEAQ. J was trimmed by 7 bases and V by 4 bases; bases with no gene match: 7. CDR3 length equals 13 residues. For the second PCR, which ran for about 7 to 11 cycles, a sample-barcoded 5' primer and a J-beta primer mix were used. TCRdb itself ran the 5' RACE reads through MiXCR, one entry per CDR3 protein. In the table there are 900,000 to 950,000 distinct CDR3 sequences, about 29% of which are singletons. The sample was also reused in another study, on T cells of mothers and their children.

The receptor's source is a middle-aged woman in good health. The chain carries TRBV7-6 and TRBJ2-7, with 7 bases lining up with TRBD1. Specimen: blood. The CDR3 reads CASSSSTGLEQYF. The CDR3, as DNA: TGTGCCAGCAGCTCCTCGACAGGGCTAGAGCAGTACTTC.